This TCR beta chain was profiled in a study of OX40 agonist ivuxolimab in advanced cancers. About the study: Of mixed ages from roughly 23 to 80 and averaging roughly 60 years, the group was about 80% male. The study, taken as a whole, reports: There were, on average, more expanded clones in CD8+ T cells than in CD4+.

Turning to this clone: Its antigen is unidentified.

Clones were sequenced by immunoSEQ multiplex PCR, and TCRdb holds only the in-frame ones, with some missing. The data show several thousand clones, around 71% seen once. The receptor was isolated from an adult with an advanced solid tumor such as melanoma, head and neck, liver or kidney cancer. The sample here was CD4+ or CD8+ T cells sorted from blood, taken in a trial of the OX40 agonist ivuxolimab.

CDR3 loop: CASSEGANTEAFF. In nucleotides, the CDR3 is TGTGCCAGCAGTGAGGGGGCTAACACTGAAGCTTTCTTT. The chain has TRBV6-4 and TRBJ1-1; TRBD1 is a possible D gene (6 bases). CDR1 is MRHNA and CDR2 is SNTAGT in the germline V gene. This CDR3 is built from 13 residues. The ends were cut back, 3 bases at V and 2 bases at J, with 7 bases in the middle.